The 30 T cell receptor beta chains listed next were all sequenced from one sample in a study of T-cell reconstitution after alpha-beta-depleted transplantation in children. The authors prepared the TCRbeta library with unique molecular identifiers. TCRdb recomputed calls from the PCR reads with MiXCR, one row per CDR3 protein. Among more than 200,000 distinct CDR3 sequences listed, 7% to 9% were seen once. The specimen was PBMCs, mostly from graft donor cells, collected 360 days after TCRalphabeta/CD19-depleted stem cell transplant. The receptors come from a male patient aged 2-15 years who had a stem cell transplant for acute myeloid leukemia, so the T cells may come from the graft donor.

The sample holds many counts of this clonotype. CDR3 residues: CASSSPSGLGSDTQYF. For the CDR3, the DNA is TGTGCCAGCAGCTCCCCTAGCGGGCTGGGGTCGGATACGCAGTATTTT. This chain joins TRBV13 and TRBJ2-3; 8 bases map to TRBD2. Trimming removed 4 bases from V and 6 bases from J; junction bases left unmatched: 12. The CDR3 contains 16 residues. The germline V gene has CDR1 PRHDT and CDR2 FYEKMQ (reference sequence).

This clonotype appeared many times. The rearrangement uses TRBV29-1 and TRBJ2-7; TRBD2 is a possible D gene (5 bases). CDR1 SQVTM and CDR2 ANQGSEA come from the germline V gene. This CDR3 is built from 15 residues. Trimming cost V 2 bases and J 0 bases, with 14 bases left between them. In DNA form, the CDR3 reads TGCAGCGTTGAATCCCCGACTAAAAGCTCCTACGAGCAGTACTTC. It is translated as CSVESPTKSSYEQYF.

The chain combines TRBV5-5 with TRBJ2-7; D perhaps matches TRBD1 (6 bases). The CDR3 is 14 amino acids. The V and J ends lost 1 base and 2 bases respectively, with 10 bases between them. The V gene's germline CDR1 is SGHKS and CDR2 YYEKEE (reference sequence). CDR3 DNA: TGTGCCAGCAGCTTGATAGGGGACACCTACGAGCAGTACTTC. Protein sequence: CASSLIGDTYEQYF.

This clonotype was detected ten times or more. The V and J genes are TRBV28 and TRBJ2-7; TRBD1 aligns across 7 bases. This CDR3 is built from 14 residues. Germline assignment: CDR1 MDHEN and CDR2 SYDVKM. Trimming took 3 bases from V and 2 from J; bases not matched to a gene: 4. The CDR3 DNA sequence: TGTGCCAGCAGTTTTGACCAGGGGGCCTACGAGCAGTACTTC. It is translated as CASSFDQGAYEQYF.

In this sample, this clonotype turned up a few times. J is TRBJ2-1 and V is TRBV29-1, with 14 bases aligning to TRBD2. Germline assignment: CDR1 SQVTM and CDR2 ANQGSEA. The CDR3 spans 15 residues. V lost 8 bases to trimming and J lost 6 bases; unmatched junction nucleotides: 9. The CDR3 DNA sequence: TGCAGCACGACGAGAGGGACTAGCGGGAGCAATGAGCAGTTCTTC. It yields the protein CSTTRGTSGSNEQFF.

This clonotype was seen only a few times. The genes are TRBV3-1 and TRBJ2-3, with D perhaps TRBD1 (5 bases). Trimming stripped 5 bases from V and 2 bases from J, with 11 bases between. Germline assignment: CDR1 LGHDT and CDR2 YNNKEL (reference sequence). CDR3 length: 14 amino acids. As DNA, the CDR3 is TGTGCCAGCAGCACAGGACGGACCACAGATACGCAGTATTTT. Encoded protein: CASSTGRTTDTQYF.

This clonotype was recorded many times. J is TRBJ2-3 and V is TRBV3-1; D remains unclear. The germline V and J ends were trimmed by 4 bases and 0 bases, with 11 bases remaining between them. This CDR3 spans 15 amino acids. Germline CDR1 and CDR2: LGHDT and YNNKEL (reference sequence). The CDR3 here is CASSRSLGSTDTQYF. The CDR3 DNA reads TGTGCCAGCAGCCGTTCCTTGGGGAGCACAGATACGCAGTATTTT.

This clonotype was detected many times. The rearrangement links TRBV19 to TRBJ2-1, with D perhaps assigned TRBD1 or TRBD2 (5 bases each). Trimming left V 8 bases short and J 7 bases short, with 18 bases between. This CDR3 contains 14 residues. Per germline, CDR1 LNHDA and CDR2 SQIVND (reference sequence). CDR3 DNA sequence: TGTGCCAGTCAAGAGGGCCACTGGGGGAATGAGCAGTTCTTC. Translation gives CASQEGHWGNEQFF. Variable domain in full (rest from reference TRBV19 and TRBJ2-1): DGGITQSPKYLFRKEGQNVTLSCEQNLNHDAMYWYRQDPGQGLRLIYYSQIVNDFQKGDIAEGYSVSREKKESFPLTVTSAQKNPTAFYLCASQEGHWGNEQFFGPGTRLTVL.

This clonotype was recorded a few times. This chain connects TRBV20-1 to TRBJ1-1, with 9 bases that match TRBD1. Germline assignment: CDR1 DFQATT and CDR2 SNEGSKA (reference sequence). With 3 bases clipped from V and 9 bases from J, the junction kept 5 bases outside the gene matches. The CDR3 spans 12 residues. The DNA for the CDR3 is TGCAGTGCTAGGACACAGGGGGCGAAAGCTTTCTTT. Its translation: CSARTQGAKAFF.

This clonotype was found many times. The V and J genes are TRBV4-3 and TRBJ2-2; D unresolved. This CDR3 is 17 amino acids long. Trimming took off 0 bases at V and 6 bases at J, with 17 bases between the two ends. Germline loops: CDR1 LGHNA, CDR2 YSLEER. CDR3 nucleotides: TGCGCCAGCAGCCAAGATCCGGTTAGGGCTCGGGCCGGGGAGCTGTTTTTT. Amino acid sequence: CASSQDPVRARAGELFF.

The chain joins TRBV7-9 to TRBJ2-2; D is undetermined. Trimming removed 3 bases from V and 1 base from J, with 12 bases in between. The CDR3 runs to 16 residues. Germline V CDR1 and CDR2: SEHNR, FQNEAQ (reference sequence). This CDR3 is CASSFLWPMNTGELFF. The CDR3 region has the DNA TGTGCCAGCAGCTTCCTCTGGCCGATGAACACCGGGGAGCTGTTTTTT.

This clonotype was recorded at least ten times. This chain connects TRBV6-2 or TRBV6-3 to TRBJ2-1; a possible D gene is TRBD2 (6 bases). The V end lost 1 base, the J end lost 4 bases, and 8 bases lay between the germline ends. CDR1 MNHEY and CDR2 SVGEGT come from the germline V gene. This CDR3 spans 14 amino acids. CDR3 nucleotides: TGTGCCAGCAGTTACTGGGGACTTTACAATGAGCAGTTCTTC. It codes for CASSYWGLYNEQFF.

This clonotype was seen repeatedly, ten times or more. The chain carries TRBV20-1 and TRBJ1-6; weak D call: TRBD1 (5 bases). Per germline, CDR1 DFQATT and CDR2 SNEGSKA (reference sequence). Trimming removed 3 bases from V and 7 bases from J, with 10 bases in between. The CDR3 spans 13 residues. The CDR3 sequence: CSASPGNNSPLHF. The CDR3 DNA reads TGCAGTGCTAGCCCAGGGAACAATTCACCCCTCCACTTT.

The sample holds a few counts of this clonotype. The rearrangement joins TRBV6-5 to TRBJ2-7; D is unresolved. CDR3 length equals 13 residues. V was trimmed by 1 base and J by 5 bases, leaving 9 bases between them. Germline lookup yields CDR1 MNHEY and CDR2 SVGAGI. CDR3 region: CASSYWGYDEQYF. CDR3 DNA: TGTGCCAGCAGTTACTGGGGTTACGACGAGCAGTACTTC.

This clonotype was detected many times. The chain joins TRBV11-2 to TRBJ1-1; the D gene is possibly TRBD1 (5 bases). The germline V gene has CDR1 SGHAT and CDR2 FQNNGV. The CDR3 totals 14 residues. The ends were cut back, 6 bases at V and 3 bases at J, with 14 bases in the middle. The CDR3 is CASSLQGVYTEAFF. DNA for the CDR3: TGTGCCAGCAGTCTCCAGGGCGTGTACACTGAAGCTTTCTTT.

Ten or more counts support this clonotype. The chain has TRBV12-3 or TRBV12-4 and TRBJ2-2; 7 bases are a match to TRBD1. V was pared by 5 bases and J by 6 bases, with 6 bases of the junction left unmatched. The CDR3 sequence is 14 residues long. CDR3 bases: TGTGCCAGCAGTCGTGACAGGGTTGCCGGGGAGCTGTTTTTT. The encoded protein is CASSRDRVAGELFF.

This clonotype occurred a few times. The genes are TRBV29-1 and TRBJ2-7; D remains unclear. This CDR3 contains 12 residues. The germline gives CDR1 SQVTM, CDR2 ANQGSEA. V was cut by 3 bases and J by 3 bases, with 9 bases left in between. The CDR3 sequence is CSVDGENYEQYF. The CDR3 DNA follows: TGCAGCGTTGATGGGGAAAACTACGAGCAGTACTTC.

This clonotype came up a few times. J is TRBJ1-1 and V is TRBV12-3 or TRBV12-4; no reliable D call. The CDR3 is 15 amino acids. V lost 1 base to trimming and J lost 4 bases, with 13 bases between them. Here the CDR3 DNA reads TGTGCCAGCAGTTTAGGGCCAGTTAAGGCCACTGAAGCTTTCTTT. Its translation: CASSLGPVKATEAFF.

This clonotype was observed a handful of times. An end of the junction does not agree with germline; a read error may underlie this. The rearrangement joins TRBV12-3 or TRBV12-4 to TRBJ2-1; the D gene is possibly TRBD2 (5 bases). This CDR3 has 15 amino acids. The CDR3 DNA reads as TGTGCCAGCAGCTTAGACGGAGGCTCCTACAATGAGCAGTTCTTC. This codes for CASSLDGGSYNEQFF.

This clonotype was counted only a few times. The V gene is TRBV2, the J gene TRBJ2-3, with 12 bases fitting TRBD1. This CDR3 comprises 17 residues. The germline gives CDR1 SNHLY, CDR2 FYNNEI. Unmatched junction bases numbered 9, after V lost 4 bases and J lost 4 bases. Here the CDR3 DNA reads TGTGCCAGCAGTGTATCCCCGGGACAGGGGGCCTCAGATACGCAGTATTTT. Its translation is CASSVSPGQGASDTQYF.

This clonotype was recorded many times. The V call is TRBV20-1, the J call TRBJ1-4; 9 nucleotides match TRBD1. The germline CDR1 and CDR2 sequences are DFQATT and SNEGSKA (reference sequence). This CDR3 has 15 amino acids. The trim removed 6 bases at V and 2 bases at J, leaving 7 bases unmatched. CDR3 sequence: CSADNRGLTNEKLFF. CDR3 DNA: TGCAGTGCGGACAACAGGGGGCTCACTAATGAAAAACTGTTTTTT.

This clonotype has at least ten counts. The rearrangement links TRBV15 to TRBJ2-7, with D perhaps TRBD2 (6 bases). Germline V gene data show CDR1 as LNHNV and CDR2 as YYDKDF (reference sequence). This CDR3 comprises 14 residues. Trimming removed 8 bases from V and 2 bases from J, with 16 bases in between. The CDR3 nucleotides read TGTGCCACCGGTATTGGAGGGCGGCCCTACGAGCAGTACTTC. This gives the protein CATGIGGRPYEQYF.

A few counts support this clonotype. The genes are TRBV7-9 and TRBJ2-3; 10 bases map to TRBD1. Germline lookup yields CDR1 SEHNR and CDR2 FQNEAQ (reference sequence). V shed 5 bases, J shed 4 bases, and the junction held 6 bases outside the gene matches. This CDR3 region has 15 residues. The CDR3, as DNA: TGTGCCAGCAGCCATAGACAGGGGGCCGCAGATACGCAGTATTTT. Its translation is CASSHRQGAADTQYF.

The rearrangement uses TRBV6-5 and TRBJ2-3; D remains ambiguous. The V end lost 2 bases, the J end lost 0 bases, and 6 bases lay between the germline ends. This CDR3 has 14 amino acids. The V gene's germline CDR1 is MNHEY and CDR2 SVGAGI. DNA of the CDR3: TGTGCCAGCAGTTACCTGCTTAGCACAGATACGCAGTATTTT. Encoded protein: CASSYLLSTDTQYF.

This clonotype was observed many times. This chain links TRBV7-6 with TRBJ2-1; 9 bases map to TRBD1. After removal of 5 bases from V and 4 bases from J, the junction contained 6 bases not matched to a gene. Germline loops: CDR1 SGHVS, CDR2 FNYEAQ. The CDR3 extends over 15 amino acids. CDR3 in amino acids: CASSHGQGTYNEQFF. DNA for the CDR3: TGTGCCAGCAGCCACGGACAGGGGACGTACAATGAGCAGTTCTTC.

V gene TRBV13 combines with J gene TRBJ2-7; TRBD1 matches at 11 bases. The germline V gene encodes CDR1 PRHDT and CDR2 FYEKMQ (reference sequence). Unmatched junction bases numbered 12, after V lost 6 bases and J lost 2 bases. The CDR3 spans 17 residues. CDR3 protein: CASRQNGQGAPTYEQYF. The CDR3, as DNA: TGTGCCAGCAGACAAAACGGACAGGGGGCCCCGACCTACGAGCAGTACTTC. Supplemented by reference TRBV13 and TRBJ2-7, the full variable domain reads AAGVIQSPRHLIKEKRETATLKCYPIPRHDTVYWYQQGPGQDPQFLISFYEKMQSDKGSIPDRFSAQQFSDYHSELNMSSLELGDSALYFCASRQNGQGAPTYEQYFGPGTRLTVT.

This clonotype has more than one count but fewer than ten. The chain uses TRBV29-1 and TRBJ1-2; 7 nucleotides agree with TRBD1. Germline loops: CDR1 SQVTM, CDR2 ANQGSEA. Trimming cost V 7 bases and J 8 bases; bases outside gene matches: 7. The CDR3 contains 11 residues. The CDR3 DNA reads TGCAGCGCCTCGACAGGGAAGGGCTACACCTTC. It encodes CSASTGKGYTF.

The chain recombines TRBV12-3 or TRBV12-4 with TRBJ1-5; maybe TRBD1 (5 bases). Trimming left V 0 bases short and J 7 bases short, with 16 bases between. The CDR3 runs 16 residues. For the CDR3, the DNA is TGTGCCAGCAGTTTAGCGTGGACGGAGGGGTGGCAGCCCCAGCATTTT. Its translation is CASSLAWTEGWQPQHF.

This clonotype was seen many times. V is TRBV5-1 and J is TRBJ2-7; D call uncertain. Looked up from germline, CDR1 is SGHRS and CDR2 is YFSETQ. V was shortened by 4 bases and J by 3 bases, with 11 bases between the two germline ends. CDR3 length: 13 amino acids. CDR3 sequence reads: CASSLEGGYEQYF. Here the CDR3 DNA reads TGCGCCAGCAGCCTCGAAGGCGGCTACGAGCAGTACTTC.

This clonotype has only a few counts. The V gene is TRBV29-1, the J gene TRBJ2-7; possible D gene TRBD2, 6 bases. Germline CDR1 SQVTM, CDR2 ANQGSEA. The CDR3 consists of 16 residues. V was trimmed by 3 bases and J by 0 bases, leaving 18 bases between them. The CDR3 loop is CSVDGTGTQSSYEQYF. CDR3 in DNA: TGCAGCGTTGATGGGACGGGGACTCAGAGCTCCTACGAGCAGTACTTC.